Presented here are 29 T cell receptor beta chains from one specimen sequenced in a study of blood T cells in healthy people across ages. Combining a sample-barcoded 5' primer with a J-beta primer mix, a second PCR ran for 7 to 11 cycles. TCRdb processed the 5' RACE reads anew with MiXCR; each CDR3 protein has one entry. Of hundreds of thousands of distinct CDR3 sequences in the sample, about 30% were seen once. Input material: blood. These receptors originate from a woman aged 80 or older in good health.

A note on this clonotype: A read error may be the cause here, since a much bigger clone is one base away. The rearrangement uses TRBV9 and TRBJ2-7; D unclear. Germline V gives CDR1 SGDLS, CDR2 YYNGEE. This CDR3 is 15 amino acids long. V was pared by 0 bases and J by 0 bases, with 10 bases between. CDR3 bases: TGTGCCAGCAGCGTAGACGGGTCCCCCTCCTACGAGCAGTACTTC. Its translation: CASSVDGSPSYEQYF.

This clonotype was recorded at least ten times. J is TRBJ2-1 and V is TRBV28, with TRBD1 matching 9 bases. This CDR3 is 17 amino acids long. Trimming cost V 1 base and J 6 bases; bases outside gene matches: 10. Germline-derived CDR1 and CDR2 are MDHEN and SYDVKM. The CDR3: CASSLYSLGQGFNEQFF. The CDR3, as DNA: TGTGCCAGCAGTTTATACTCCCTGGGACAGGGTTTCAATGAGCAGTTCTTC. Based on the CDR3 plus reference TRBV28 and TRBJ2-1, the full variable domain is DVKVTQSSRYLVKRTGEKVFLECVQDMDHENMFWYRQDPGLGLRLIYFSYDVKMKEKGDIPEGYSVSREKKERFSLILESASTNQTSMYLCASSLYSLGQGFNEQFFGPGTRLTVL.

The chain employs TRBV5-8 and TRBJ1-2; 9 bases align to TRBD1. The CDR3 covers 13 residues. CDR1 SGHTS and CDR2 YDEGEE come from the germline V gene. The V and J ends lost 4 bases and 7 bases, in that order; junction bases with no gene match: 5. The chain's CDR3 is CASSIRTGVGYTF. The CDR3 DNA is TGTGCCAGCAGCATCCGGACAGGGGTTGGCTACACCTTC.

This clonotype was seen many times. This chain links TRBV20-1 with TRBJ2-1, with 7 bases identical to TRBD2. Germline V lookup: CDR1 DFQATT, CDR2 SNEGSKA (reference sequence). This CDR3 region has 14 residues. V lost 3 bases, J lost 3 bases, and 5 bases stayed unmatched. The CDR3 loop is CSASRLAVYNEQFF. The CDR3 DNA reads TGCAGTGCTAGTCGGCTAGCGGTCTACAATGAGCAGTTCTTC.

In its sample, this clonotype was seen a few times. V and J are TRBV4-3 and TRBJ1-6; 8 bases are a match to TRBD1. Germline CDR1 reads LGHNA; CDR2 reads YSLEER. Trimming removed 6 bases from V and 8 bases from J; junction bases left unmatched: 3. The CDR3 loop spans 13 amino acids. CDR3: CASRQGEDSPLHF. CDR3 nucleotide sequence: TGCGCCAGCAGACAGGGGGAAGATTCACCCCTCCACTTT.

This clonotype was seen repeatedly, ten times or more. The V gene is TRBV5-1, the J gene TRBJ2-7; 9 bases line up with TRBD1. With V trimmed by 0 bases and J by 2 bases, 18 bases remained unmatched. The CDR3 is 20 residues long. CDR1 is SGHRS, CDR2 YFSETQ, per germline. The CDR3 region is CASSLEPPGQGHYLTYEQYF. CDR3 bases: TGCGCCAGCAGCTTGGAGCCACCGGGACAGGGCCATTACCTTACCTACGAGCAGTACTTC.

This clonotype came up many times. This chain connects TRBV7-9 to TRBJ1-1; no reliable D call. V dropped 3 bases and J dropped 3 bases, with 8 bases sitting between them. The CDR3 covers 13 residues. Germline assignment: CDR1 SEHNR and CDR2 FQNEAQ (reference sequence). In nucleotides, the CDR3 is TGTGCCAGCAGCTTGACACCGGACACTGAAGCTTTCTTT. Its translation is CASSLTPDTEAFF. The full variable domain, in which reference TRBV7-9 and TRBJ1-1 provide the parts outside the CDR3, is DTGVSQNPRHKITKRGQNVTFRCDPISEHNRLYWYRQTLGQGPEFLTYFQNEAQLEKSRLLSDRFSAERPKGSFSTLEIQRTEQGDSAMYLCASSLTPDTEAFFGQGTRLTVV.

This clonotype was detected ten times or more. CDR3 sequence reads: CASSRGTGGNYGYTF. CDR3 coding DNA: TGCGCCAGCAGCCGGGGGACAGGGGGTAACTATGGCTACACCTTC. This chain links TRBV4-1 with TRBJ1-2; 11 positions match TRBD1. This CDR3 region has 15 residues. The V gene's germline CDR1 is MGHRA and CDR2 YSYEKL. Trimming at V came to 4 bases and at J to 1 base, leaving 2 bases not matched to a gene.

This clonotype was counted ten times or more. The gene calls are TRBV20-1 and TRBJ1-1; no clear D gene. V gave up 7 bases and J gave up 4 bases, with 10 bases separating them. The CDR3 has 11 amino acids. Germline CDR1 DFQATT, CDR2 SNEGSKA (reference sequence). In nucleotides, the CDR3 is TGCAGTGTTAGGTTAGTCACTGAAGCTTTCTTT. Translation: CSVRLVTEAFF.

The V and J genes are TRBV5-6 and TRBJ2-1; 15 bases are shared with TRBD2. Germline trimming cut 5 bases from V and 8 bases from J; bases unmatched to any gene: 8. The CDR3 runs 16 residues. Germline CDR1 is SGHDT and CDR2 is YYEEEE. The CDR3 DNA reads as TGTGCCAGCAGACTTCGGACTAGCGGGGGGGCGGATGAGCAGTTCTTC. This gives the protein CASRLRTSGGADEQFF. Together with reference TRBV5-6 and TRBJ2-1, the CDR3 gives the full variable domain: DAGVTQSPTHLIKTRGQQVTLRCSPKSGHDTVSWYQQALGQGPQFIFQYYEEEERQRGNFPDRFSGHQFPNYSSELNVNALLLGDSALYLCASRLRTSGGADEQFFGPGTRLTVL.

This clonotype was observed many times. The rearrangement uses TRBV11-2 and TRBJ2-5; the D gene is possibly TRBD1 (5 bases). Trimming removed 2 bases from V and 4 bases from J, with 11 bases in between. The germline CDR1 and CDR2 sequences are SGHAT and FQNNGV. The CDR3 has 14 amino acids. The CDR3 loop is CASSLQGSRETQYF. CDR3 coding DNA: TGTGCCAGCAGCTTACAGGGATCTCGAGAGACCCAGTACTTC.

This sequence joins TRBV12-3 or TRBV12-4 and TRBJ1-5, with D possibly matching TRBD1 (6 bases). CDR3 length: 13 amino acids. The ends were cut back, 7 bases at V and 5 bases at J, with 12 bases in the middle. The CDR3 sequence: CASTERGDQPQHF. The CDR3 coding sequence is TGTGCCAGCACTGAAAGGGGGGATCAGCCCCAGCATTTT.

This clonotype was seen many times. The V and J genes are TRBV9 and TRBJ2-2; TRBD2 matches 11 bases. Germline V CDR1 and CDR2: SGDLS, YYNGEE. This CDR3 has 17 amino acids. The J segment lost 3 bases and the V segment lost 0 bases, leaving 4 bases of the junction unmatched. The CDR3 nucleotides are TGTGCCAGCAGCGTAGCAGGGACTAGCGGTTACACCGGGGAGCTGTTTTTT. Protein product: CASSVAGTSGYTGELFF.

A note on this clonotype: Since a much larger clone is just one base distant, this may be a read error. The chain joins TRBV4-1 to TRBJ1-2; no clear D. The CDR3 contains 15 residues. Germline V gene sequence: CDR1 MGHRA, CDR2 YSYEKL. CDR3: CTSSHEGGMNYGYTF. Written as DNA, the CDR3 is TGCACCAGCAGCCATGAGGGTGGAATGAACTATGGCTACACCTTC.

This clonotype was detected ten times or more. This chain connects TRBV3-1 to TRBJ2-7; unclear D gene. The CDR3 runs to 12 residues. In germline, CDR1 is LGHDT, CDR2 YNNKEL (reference sequence). Trimming removed 4 bases from V and 2 bases from J, with 6 bases in between. CDR3 nucleotides: TGTGCCAGCAGCCGGAACACCTACGAGCAGTACTTC. Protein product: CASSRNTYEQYF.

The chain carries TRBV7-2 and TRBJ2-7; D remains ambiguous. V dropped 3 bases and J dropped 2 bases, with 17 bases sitting between them. From germline, CDR1 is SGHTA and CDR2 FQGNSA. There are 16 residues in the CDR3. The CDR3 protein is CASSFLGASNTYEQYF. The CDR3 DNA is TGTGCCAGCAGCTTCTTAGGCGCGTCTAATACCTACGAGCAGTACTTC.

This clonotype was seen at least ten times. J is TRBJ2-1 and V is TRBV5-1; D is perhaps TRBD2 (5 bases). CDR1 and CDR2 from the germline V gene are SGHRS and YFSETQ. The length of the CDR3 is 15 residues. The ends were cut back, 2 bases at V and 9 bases at J, with 18 bases in the middle. Written as DNA, the CDR3 is TGCGCCAGCAGCTTAGGATATACGGGGTTCACTGAGCAGTTCTTC. Residues: CASSLGYTGFTEQFF. Filled out from reference TRBV5-1 and TRBJ2-1, the complete variable domain reads KAGVTQTPRYLIKTRGQQVTLSCSPISGHRSVSWYQQTPGQGLQFLFEYFSETQRNKGNFPGRFSGRQFSNSRSEMNVSTLELGDSALYLCASSLGYTGFTEQFFGPGTRLTVL.

The CDR3 region is CSVGVTGKVSETQYF. The CDR3 DNA sequence: TGCAGCGTTGGGGTGACAGGGAAGGTTTCGGAGACCCAGTACTTC. The chain recombines TRBV29-1 with TRBJ2-4, with 7 bases that match TRBD1. The J call is doubtful: the DNA matches TRBJ2-5 better. This CDR3 is 15 amino acids long. Germline V CDR1 and CDR2: SQVTM, ANQGSEA.

This chain links TRBV2 with TRBJ1-2; D is unresolved. Germline CDR1 SNHLY, CDR2 FYNNEI. V lost 1 base, J lost 9 bases, and 15 bases lay in between. The length of the CDR3 is 14 residues. Here the CDR3 DNA reads TGTGCCAGCAGTGAAGGATTCCCGAAGAGCCGCTACACCTTC. It encodes CASSEGFPKSRYTF.

This chain uses TRBV27 with TRBJ2-5; maybe TRBD2 (6 bases). CDR3 length equals 14 residues. V was clipped by 5 bases and J by 2 bases, with 12 bases between them. The germline V gene has CDR1 MNHEY and CDR2 SMNVEV (reference sequence). The CDR3 coding sequence is TGTGCCAGCAGTCCCGGGAGCCTACAAGAGACCCAGTACTTC. This sequence encodes CASSPGSLQETQYF.

This clonotype was recorded many times. This chain links TRBV27 with TRBJ2-5; D unresolved. This CDR3 has 14 amino acids. Germline CDR1 and CDR2: MNHEY and SMNVEV (reference sequence). Trimming shortened V by 3 bases and J by 4 bases, and 12 bases separated the two germline ends. CDR3 nucleotides: TGTGCCAGCAGTTTTTCCCCCGGTGGAGAGACCCAGTACTTC. It translates to CASSFSPGGETQYF.

The chain couples TRBV5-1 to TRBJ1-2; D is unresolved. This CDR3 comprises 13 residues. Germline CDR1 is SGHRS and CDR2 is YFSETQ. V lost 0 bases and J lost 9, with 12 bases in between. CDR3 coding DNA: TGCGCCAGCAGCTTGGAGGGTTCGGGTAGCTACACCTTC. This translates into CASSLEGSGSYTF.

This clonotype was detected ten times or more. CDR3: CASSGVRAGPNEQFF. CDR3 bases: TGTGCCAGCAGCGGAGTCCGAGCGGGGCCAAATGAGCAGTTCTTC. The genes are TRBV7-8 and TRBJ2-1, with 7 bases lining up with TRBD2. This CDR3 has 15 amino acids. Germline-derived CDR1 and CDR2 are SGHVS and FQNEAQ. Trimming took 5 bases from V and 7 from J; bases not matched to a gene: 11. The full variable domain, completed using reference TRBV7-8 and TRBJ2-1, is GAGVSQSPRYKVAKRGQDVALRCDPISGHVSLFWYQQALGQGPEFLTYFQNEAQLDKSGLPSDRFFAERPEGSVSTLKIQRTQQEDSAVYLCASSGVRAGPNEQFFGPGTRLTVL.

This clonotype appeared a few times. V and J are TRBV5-1 and TRBJ2-3; weak D call: TRBD2 (7 bases). The CDR3 has 17 residues. From germline, CDR1 is SGHRS and CDR2 YFSETQ. The ends were cut back, 0 bases at V and 3 bases at J, with 17 bases in the middle. The CDR3 here is CASSLAWGGLVTDTQYF. As DNA, the CDR3 is TGCGCCAGCAGCTTGGCCTGGGGGGGCCTCGTAACAGATACGCAGTATTTT.

This clonotype was detected many times. The chain has TRBV20-1 and TRBJ1-5; perhaps TRBD1 as D (6 bases). This CDR3 spans 16 amino acids. Germline lookup yields CDR1 DFQATT and CDR2 SNEGSKA (reference sequence). V shed 6 bases and J shed 3 bases, with 21 bases lying between them. The CDR3 nucleotides are TGCAGTGCCCAGACGGGTTCGGGGGGCGTCAATCAGCCCCAGCATTTT. This codes for CSAQTGSGGVNQPQHF.

There are many counts of this clonotype. The chain is built from TRBV30 and TRBJ1-6; no firm D call. This CDR3 comprises 16 residues. The V end was cut by 3 bases, the J end by 7 bases, with 19 bases between. Germline V gene lookup returns CDR1 GTSNPN and CDR2 SVGIG (reference sequence). CDR3 amino acids: CAWRALRPAWNSPLHF. CDR3 in DNA: TGTGCCTGGAGAGCGTTGAGGCCCGCATGGAATTCACCCCTCCACTTT. The complete variable domain, with remaining parts taken from reference TRBV30 and TRBJ1-6, reads SQTIHQWPATLVQPVGSPLSLECTVEGTSNPNLYWYRQAAGRGLQLLFYSVGIGQISSEVPQNLSASRPQDRQFILSSKKLLLSDSGFYLCAWRALRPAWNSPLHFGNGTRLTVT.

The chain employs TRBV3-1 and TRBJ2-5, with D possibly matching TRBD2 (6 bases). There are 15 residues in the CDR3. Germline assignment: CDR1 LGHDT and CDR2 YNNKEL (reference sequence). Trimming took off 1 base at V and 0 bases at J, with 9 bases between the two ends. CDR3 in DNA: TGTGCCAGCAGCCAAGGGTCGGGGGACCAAGAGACCCAGTACTTC. It translates to CASSQGSGDQETQYF.

The rearrangement uses TRBV4-1 and TRBJ2-5, with 9 bases lining up with TRBD2. The CDR3 runs 18 residues. CDR1 and CDR2 from the germline V gene are MGHRA and YSYEKL. The ends lost 0 bases at V and 2 bases at J; junction bases unmatched: 10. CDR3 DNA: TGCGCCAGCAGCCAAGATCTGCGGGGGGGCCTCGGACAAGAGACCCAGTACTTC. Amino acids: CASSQDLRGGLGQETQYF.

The chain is built from TRBV6-2 or TRBV6-3 and TRBJ2-5; 10 bases are a match to TRBD2. Germline V lookup: CDR1 MNHEY, CDR2 SVGEGT. The trim removed 3 bases at V and 6 bases at J, leaving 7 bases unmatched. CDR3 size: 15 residues. The CDR3 loop is CASSYERGGRKTQYF. The DNA for the CDR3 is TGTGCCAGCAGTTATGAGCGGGGGGGCCGAAAGACCCAGTACTTC.